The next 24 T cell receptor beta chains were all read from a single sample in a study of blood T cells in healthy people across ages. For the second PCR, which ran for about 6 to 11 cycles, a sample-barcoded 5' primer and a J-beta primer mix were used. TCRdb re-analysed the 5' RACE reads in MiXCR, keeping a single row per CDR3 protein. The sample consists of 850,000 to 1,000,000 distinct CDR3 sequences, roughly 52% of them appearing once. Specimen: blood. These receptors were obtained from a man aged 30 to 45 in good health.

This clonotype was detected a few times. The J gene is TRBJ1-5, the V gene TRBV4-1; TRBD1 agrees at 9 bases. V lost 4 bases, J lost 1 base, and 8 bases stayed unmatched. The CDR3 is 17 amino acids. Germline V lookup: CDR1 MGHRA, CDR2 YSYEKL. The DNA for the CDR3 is TGCGCCAGCAGCCCTGATGGGACAGGGTTAAGCAATCAGCCCCAGCATTTT. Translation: CASSPDGTGLSNQPQHF.

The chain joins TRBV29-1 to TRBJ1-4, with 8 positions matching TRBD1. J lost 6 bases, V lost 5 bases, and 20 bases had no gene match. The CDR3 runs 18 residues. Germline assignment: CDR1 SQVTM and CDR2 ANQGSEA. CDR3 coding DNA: TGCAGCGTTCGAGTTAGAGGGACAGGCCCCAGGATGCATGAAAAACTGTTTTTT. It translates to CSVRVRGTGPRMHEKLFF. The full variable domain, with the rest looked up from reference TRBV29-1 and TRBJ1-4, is SAVISQKPSRDICQRGTSLTIQCQVDSQVTMMFWYRQQPGQSLTLIATANQGSEATYESGFVIDKFPISRPNLTFSTLTVSNMSPEDSSIYLCSVRVRGTGPRMHEKLFFGSGTQLSVL.

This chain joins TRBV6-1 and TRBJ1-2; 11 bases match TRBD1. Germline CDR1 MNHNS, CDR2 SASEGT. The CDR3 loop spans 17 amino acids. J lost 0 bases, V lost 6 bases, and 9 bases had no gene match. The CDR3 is CASSRGQGARANYGYTF. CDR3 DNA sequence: TGTGCCAGCAGCCGCGGACAGGGGGCTCGAGCTAACTATGGCTACACCTTC.

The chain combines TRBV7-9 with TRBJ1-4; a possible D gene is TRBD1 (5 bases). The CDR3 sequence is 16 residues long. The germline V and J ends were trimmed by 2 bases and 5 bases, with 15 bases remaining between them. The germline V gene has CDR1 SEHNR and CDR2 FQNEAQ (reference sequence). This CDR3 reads CASSLTGEGKNEKLFF. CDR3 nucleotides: TGTGCCAGCAGCTTAACCGGGGAGGGGAAAAATGAAAAACTGTTTTTT.

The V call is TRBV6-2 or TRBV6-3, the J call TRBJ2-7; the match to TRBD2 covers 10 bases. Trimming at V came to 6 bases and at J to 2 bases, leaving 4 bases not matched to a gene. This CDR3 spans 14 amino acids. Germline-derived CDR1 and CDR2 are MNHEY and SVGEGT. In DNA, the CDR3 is TGTGCCAGCAGCAGGACTAGCGGAACCTACGAGCAGTACTTC. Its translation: CASSRTSGTYEQYF.

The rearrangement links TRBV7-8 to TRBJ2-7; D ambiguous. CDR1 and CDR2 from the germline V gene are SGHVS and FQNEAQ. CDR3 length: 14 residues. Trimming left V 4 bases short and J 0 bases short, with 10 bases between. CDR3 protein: CASSSSGPSYEQYF. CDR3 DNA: TGTGCCAGCAGCTCCAGTGGACCCTCCTACGAGCAGTACTTC.

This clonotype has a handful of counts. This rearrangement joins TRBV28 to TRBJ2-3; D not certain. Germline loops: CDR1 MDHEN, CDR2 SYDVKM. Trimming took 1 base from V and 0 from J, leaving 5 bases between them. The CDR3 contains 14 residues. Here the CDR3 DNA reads TGTGCCAGCAGTTTATACGGGAGCACAGATACGCAGTATTTT. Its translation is CASSLYGSTDTQYF.

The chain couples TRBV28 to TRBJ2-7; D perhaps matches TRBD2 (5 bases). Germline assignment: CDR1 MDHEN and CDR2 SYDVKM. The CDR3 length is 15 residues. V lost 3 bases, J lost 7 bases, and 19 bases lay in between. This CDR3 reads CASSFLAGTYNEQYF. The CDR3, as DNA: TGTGCCAGCAGTTTTCTAGCTGGAACCTACAATGAGCAGTACTTC.

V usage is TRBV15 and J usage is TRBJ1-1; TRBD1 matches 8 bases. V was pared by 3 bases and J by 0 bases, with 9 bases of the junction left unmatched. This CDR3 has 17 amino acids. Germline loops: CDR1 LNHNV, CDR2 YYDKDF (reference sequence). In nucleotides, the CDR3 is TGTGCCACCAGCAGTTACGGACAGGGATCGATGAACACTGAAGCTTTCTTT. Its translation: CATSSYGQGSMNTEAFF.

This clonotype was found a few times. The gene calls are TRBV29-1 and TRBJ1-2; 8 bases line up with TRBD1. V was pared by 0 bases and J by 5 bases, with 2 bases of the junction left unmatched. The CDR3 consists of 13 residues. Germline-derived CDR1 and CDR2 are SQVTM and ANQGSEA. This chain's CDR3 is CSVEDQGAYGYTF. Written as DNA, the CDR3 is TGCAGCGTTGAAGATCAGGGGGCGTATGGCTACACCTTC.

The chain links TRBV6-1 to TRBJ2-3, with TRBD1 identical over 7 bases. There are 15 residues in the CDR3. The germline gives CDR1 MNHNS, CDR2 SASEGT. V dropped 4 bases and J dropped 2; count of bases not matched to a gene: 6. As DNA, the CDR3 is TGTGCCAGCAGTGTCCGGGACAGAATCACAGATACGCAGTATTTT. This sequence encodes CASSVRDRITDTQYF.

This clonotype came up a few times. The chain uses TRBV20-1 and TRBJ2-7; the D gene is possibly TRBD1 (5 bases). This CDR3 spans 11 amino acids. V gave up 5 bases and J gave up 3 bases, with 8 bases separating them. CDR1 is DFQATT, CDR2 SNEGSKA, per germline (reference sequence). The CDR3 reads CSAGDSYEQYF. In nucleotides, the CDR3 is TGCAGTGCTGGCGACAGCTACGAGCAGTACTTC.

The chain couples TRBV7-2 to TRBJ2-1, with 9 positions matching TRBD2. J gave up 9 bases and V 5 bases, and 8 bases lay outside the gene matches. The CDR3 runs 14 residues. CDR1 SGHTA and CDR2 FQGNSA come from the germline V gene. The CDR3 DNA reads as TGTGCCAGCAGCGCGGGGGGGCCTGTTCCTGAGCAGTTCTTC. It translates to CASSAGGPVPEQFF.

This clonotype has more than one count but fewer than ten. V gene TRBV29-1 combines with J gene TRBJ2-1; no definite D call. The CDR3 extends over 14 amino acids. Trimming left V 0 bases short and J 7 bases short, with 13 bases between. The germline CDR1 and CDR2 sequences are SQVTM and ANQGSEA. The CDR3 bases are TGCAGCGTTGAAGATGGATTAGACACTAATGAGCAGTTCTTC. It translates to CSVEDGLDTNEQFF.

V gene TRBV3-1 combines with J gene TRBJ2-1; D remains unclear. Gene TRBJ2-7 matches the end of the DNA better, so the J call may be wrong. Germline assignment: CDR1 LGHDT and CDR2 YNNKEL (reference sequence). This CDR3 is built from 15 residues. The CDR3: CASSQDTGSYNEQYF. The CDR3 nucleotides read TGTGCCAGCAGCCAAGATACGGGCTCCTACAATGAGCAGTACTTC.

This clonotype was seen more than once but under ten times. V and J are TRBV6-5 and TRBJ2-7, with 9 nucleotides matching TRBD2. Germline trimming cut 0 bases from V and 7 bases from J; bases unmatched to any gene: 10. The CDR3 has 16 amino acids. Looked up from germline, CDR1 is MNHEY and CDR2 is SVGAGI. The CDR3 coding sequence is TGTGCCAGCAGTTACTCGAAAGCGGGGGGCCTCAATGAGCAGTACTTC. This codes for CASSYSKAGGLNEQYF.

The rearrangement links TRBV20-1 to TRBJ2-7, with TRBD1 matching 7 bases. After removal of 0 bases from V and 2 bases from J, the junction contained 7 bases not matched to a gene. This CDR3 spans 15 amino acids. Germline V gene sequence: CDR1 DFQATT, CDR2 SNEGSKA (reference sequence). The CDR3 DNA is TGCAGTGCTAGAGACCTCAGACAGGGCACCTACGAGCAGTACTTC. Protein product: CSARDLRQGTYEQYF.

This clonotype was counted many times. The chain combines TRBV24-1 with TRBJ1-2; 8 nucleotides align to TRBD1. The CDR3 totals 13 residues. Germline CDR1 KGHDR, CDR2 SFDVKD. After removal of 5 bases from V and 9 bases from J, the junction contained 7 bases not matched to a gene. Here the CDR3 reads CATSGGQGLSYTF. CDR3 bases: TGTGCCACCAGTGGAGGACAGGGTTTAAGCTACACCTTC.

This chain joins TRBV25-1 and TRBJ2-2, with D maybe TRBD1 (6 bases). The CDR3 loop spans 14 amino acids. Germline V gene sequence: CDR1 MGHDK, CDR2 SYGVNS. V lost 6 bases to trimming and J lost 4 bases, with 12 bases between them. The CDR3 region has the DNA TGTGCCAGCAGGGAACAGGGTACCACCGGGGAGCTGTTTTTT. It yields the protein CASREQGTTGELFF. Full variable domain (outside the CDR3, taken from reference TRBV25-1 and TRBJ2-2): EADIYQTPRYLVIGTGKKITLECSQTMGHDKMYWYQQDPGMELHLIHYSYGVNSTEKGDLSSESTVSRIRTEHFPLTLESARPSHTSQYLCASREQGTTGELFFGEGSRLTVL.

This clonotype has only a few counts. CDR3 in DNA: TGTGCCAGCAGTGAATGGGCCGAGCGGTCCGAGCAGTACTTC. Encoded protein: CASSEWAERSEQYF. This chain connects TRBV25-1 to TRBJ2-7, with D possibly being TRBD2 (5 bases). Trimming stripped 1 base from V and 6 bases from J, with 13 bases between. Germline V gene sequence: CDR1 MGHDK, CDR2 SYGVNS. The CDR3 sequence is 14 residues long.

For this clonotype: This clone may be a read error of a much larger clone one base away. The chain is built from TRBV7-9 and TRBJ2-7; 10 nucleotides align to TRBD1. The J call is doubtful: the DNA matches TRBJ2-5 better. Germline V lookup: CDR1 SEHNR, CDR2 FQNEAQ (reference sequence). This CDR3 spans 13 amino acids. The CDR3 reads CAGSRTGGETQYF. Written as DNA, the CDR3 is TGTGCCGGCAGTCGGACAGGGGGAGAGACCCAGTACTTC.

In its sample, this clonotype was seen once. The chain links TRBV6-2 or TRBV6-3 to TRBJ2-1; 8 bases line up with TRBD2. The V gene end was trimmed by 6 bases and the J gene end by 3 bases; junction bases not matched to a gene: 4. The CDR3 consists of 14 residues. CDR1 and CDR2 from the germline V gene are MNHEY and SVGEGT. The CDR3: CASRGTSHYNEQFF. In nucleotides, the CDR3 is TGTGCCAGCAGGGGGACTAGTCACTACAATGAGCAGTTCTTC.

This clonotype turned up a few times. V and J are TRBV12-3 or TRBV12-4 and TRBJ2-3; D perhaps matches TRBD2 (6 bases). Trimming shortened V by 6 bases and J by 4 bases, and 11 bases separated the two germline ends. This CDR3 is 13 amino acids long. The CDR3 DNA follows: TGTGCCAGCAGCCCCACTAGCCCAGATACGCAGTATTTT. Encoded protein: CASSPTSPDTQYF.

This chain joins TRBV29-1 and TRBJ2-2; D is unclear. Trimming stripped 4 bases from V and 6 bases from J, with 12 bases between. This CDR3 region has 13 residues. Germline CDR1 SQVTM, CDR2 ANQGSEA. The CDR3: CSVAERWAGELFF. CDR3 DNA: TGCAGCGTTGCTGAGAGGTGGGCCGGGGAGCTGTTTTTT.